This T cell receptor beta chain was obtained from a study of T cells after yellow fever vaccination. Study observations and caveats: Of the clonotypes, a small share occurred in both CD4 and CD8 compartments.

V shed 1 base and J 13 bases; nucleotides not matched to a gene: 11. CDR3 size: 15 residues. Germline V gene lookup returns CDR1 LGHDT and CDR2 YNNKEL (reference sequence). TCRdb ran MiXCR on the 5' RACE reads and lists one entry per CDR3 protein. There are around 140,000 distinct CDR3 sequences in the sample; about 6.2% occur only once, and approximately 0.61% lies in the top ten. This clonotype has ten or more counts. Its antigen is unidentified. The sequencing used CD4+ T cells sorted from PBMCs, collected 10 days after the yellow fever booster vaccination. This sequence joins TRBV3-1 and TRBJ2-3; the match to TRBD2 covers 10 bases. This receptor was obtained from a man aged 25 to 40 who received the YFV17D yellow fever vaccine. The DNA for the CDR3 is TGTGCCAGCAGCCAAGCCGGGACTAGCGCCAAAAAAGAGTATTTT. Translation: CASSQAGTSAKKEYF.